The clone carrying this TCR beta chain was recorded only once. Data came from immunoSEQ multiplex PCR; TCRdb stores just in-frame clones and leaves some out. The sample carries around 200,000 clones, 88% recorded once. The data were obtained in a study of blood T cell repertoires in COVID-19. Ages ranged from roughly 18 to 100 years, with residence in approximately 23 US areas. Germline loops: CDR1 SGHVS, CDR2 FQNEAQ. V shed 6 bases and J shed 6 bases, with 11 bases lying between them. The CDR3 contains 12 residues. The J gene is TRBJ1-1, the V gene TRBV7-8; D not resolved. The TCR comes from a woman in her twenties or thirties who had recovered from COVID-19. What was sequenced was PBMCs or T cells enriched from blood (not recorded which). The CDR3 DNA reads TGTGCCAGCAGGTCGGGTGGTGCTGAAGCTTTCTTT. As protein: CASRSGGAEAFF.